This TCR beta chain came from a study of beta chain features in type 1 diabetes. Study overall: Healthy donors and patients had similar age, gender and cell yields.

Every bit of the isolated RNA underwent reverse transcription, so sequencing read expressed TCRB transcripts. TCRdb's copy holds only in-frame clones and misses some; the assay was immunoSEQ multiplex PCR. Among about half a million clones, about an eighth were seen once, and the ten largest hold over 0.04%. A word on this clone: Its antigen is not known.

V dropped 4 bases and J dropped 0 bases, with 13 bases sitting between them. The CDR3 contains 16 residues. Germline values: CDR1 SGDLS, CDR2 YYNGEE. Sorting with CD45RO/CCR7/CD25/CD127/CD95/CD27 yielded naive, central memory, regulatory and stem-like memory CD4+ cells. The study's findings and limits: VDJ junctions from patients with type 1 diabetes contained fewer insertions and more deletions.

This chain links TRBV9 with TRBJ2-2; TRBD1 might be the D (5 bases). The TCR comes from a woman under 30 in good health. The sequenced material came from naive CD4+ T cells from blood. The CDR3 loop is CASSPRKGANTGELFF. The CDR3 region has the DNA TGTGCCAGCAGCCCCCGGAAAGGGGCGAACACCGGGGAGCTGTTTTTT.